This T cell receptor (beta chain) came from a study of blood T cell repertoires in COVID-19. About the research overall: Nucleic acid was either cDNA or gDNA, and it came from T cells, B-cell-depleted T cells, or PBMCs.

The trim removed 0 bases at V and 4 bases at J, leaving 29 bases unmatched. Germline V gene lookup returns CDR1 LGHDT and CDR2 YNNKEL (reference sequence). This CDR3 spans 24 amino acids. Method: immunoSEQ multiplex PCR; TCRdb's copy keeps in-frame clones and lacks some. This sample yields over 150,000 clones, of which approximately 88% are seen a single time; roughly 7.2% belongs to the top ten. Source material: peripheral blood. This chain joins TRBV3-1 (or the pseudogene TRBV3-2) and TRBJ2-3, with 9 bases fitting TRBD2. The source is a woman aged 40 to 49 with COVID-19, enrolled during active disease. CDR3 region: CASSQDKFSGFWRGGPSGADTQYF. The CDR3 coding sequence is TGTGCCAGCAGCCAAGATAAGTTTTCGGGGTTTTGGCGGGGGGGCCCTAGTGGAGCAGATACGCAGTATTTT.